One sample yielded the 30 T cell receptor beta chains listed below, sequenced in a study of cytomegalovirus exposure and HLA in healthy donors. The table came from immunoSEQ multiplex PCR; TCRdb's copy has only in-frame clones and leaves some out. The sample holds about 190,000 clones, approximately 83% seen once. The sample taken for sequencing was PBMCs. Every receptor here comes from a young woman in good health and CMV-seropositive.

V usage is TRBV4-1 and J usage is TRBJ2-3, with 8 bases fitting TRBD1. Trimming removed 5 bases from V and 7 bases from J; junction bases left unmatched: 8. This CDR3 is built from 14 residues. Germline loops: CDR1 MGHRA, CDR2 YSYEKL. For the CDR3, the DNA is TGCGCCAGCAGCTCGGACAGGGAACGGCATACGCAGTATTTT. As protein: CASSSDRERHTQYF.

The chain joins TRBV4-1 to TRBJ1-1, with D possibly being TRBD1 (5 bases). This CDR3 comprises 15 residues. The V end was cut by 0 bases, the J end by 1 base, with 9 bases between. The germline gives CDR1 MGHRA, CDR2 YSYEKL. Here the CDR3 reads CASSQEVTGNTEAFF. CDR3 coding DNA: TGCGCCAGCAGCCAAGAGGTTACAGGGAACACTGAAGCTTTCTTT.

This clone was seen only a few times. The V and J genes are TRBV2 and TRBJ1-2, with a possible D match to TRBD1 (6 bases). CDR1 and CDR2 from the germline V gene are SNHLY and FYNNEI. This CDR3 spans 11 amino acids. V lost 9 bases to trimming and J lost 4 bases, with 9 bases between them. The CDR3 DNA is TGTGCCAGTACAGGGCGCTATGGCTACACCTTC. Translating it yields CASTGRYGYTF.

This clone was recorded only once. J is TRBJ2-3 and V is TRBV9; possible D gene TRBD2, 6 bases. The CDR3 covers 16 residues. V gave up 0 bases and J gave up 0 bases, with 11 bases separating them. The germline gives CDR1 SGDLS, CDR2 YYNGEE. The CDR3 reads CASSVEAGTSTDTQYF. The CDR3 DNA sequence: TGTGCCAGCAGCGTAGAGGCCGGGACTAGCACAGATACGCAGTATTTT.

The chain is built from TRBV19 and TRBJ1-1; a weak D match, TRBD1 (6 bases). CDR1 LNHDA and CDR2 SQIVND come from the germline V gene (reference sequence). The CDR3 is made up of 14 amino acids. Trimming stripped 9 bases from V and 2 bases from J, with 16 bases between. CDR3: CASQPGHPNTEAFF. The CDR3 DNA is TGTGCCAGCCAACCGGGACATCCAAACACTGAAGCTTTCTTT.

This sequence joins TRBV10-2 and TRBJ1-2; weak D call: TRBD1 (6 bases). This CDR3 spans 14 amino acids. Trimming cost V 3 bases and J 8 bases, with 16 bases left between them. Per germline, CDR1 WSHSY and CDR2 SAAADI. The DNA for the CDR3 is TGCGCCAGCAGTGATCCAACAGGGTTTGACGGCTACACCTTC. Amino acids: CASSDPTGFDGYTF.

A remark on this clone: Other DNA variants within this sample encode the same CDR3. The chain joins TRBV5-1 to TRBJ2-3; 8 bases are shared with TRBD2. V was pared by 0 bases and J by 2 bases, with 2 bases of the junction left unmatched. This CDR3 region has 15 residues. The germline V gene has CDR1 SGHRS and CDR2 YFSETQ. The CDR3 nucleotides are TGCGCCAGCAGCTTGGTAGCGGGGAACACAGATACGCAGTATTTT. Translated, it gives CASSLVAGNTDTQYF.

The rearrangement joins TRBV4-2 to TRBJ1-1; D is unclear. Germline CDR1 reads LGHNA; CDR2 reads YNFKEQ. V was trimmed by 1 base and J by 5 bases, leaving 14 bases between them. The CDR3 is 15 amino acids. The CDR3 loop is CASSQAWRTGTEAFF. The CDR3 coding sequence is TGTGCCAGCAGCCAAGCGTGGCGAACGGGGACTGAAGCTTTCTTT.

The chain couples TRBV27 to TRBJ1-2, with 10 bases aligning to TRBD1. V lost 3 bases, J lost 2 bases, and 9 bases stayed unmatched. The CDR3 is made up of 17 amino acids. Germline V gene lookup returns CDR1 MNHEY and CDR2 SMNVEV (reference sequence). The CDR3 loop is CASSFTISTGGNYGYTF. DNA for the CDR3: TGTGCCAGCAGTTTTACCATATCGACAGGGGGCAACTATGGCTACACCTTC.

The chain joins TRBV21-1 to TRBJ1-6. TRBV21-1 is a pseudogene. This CDR3 has 13 amino acids. The CDR3 sequence: CASSKEGGTPLHF. The CDR3 region has the DNA TGTGCCAGCAGCAAAGAGGGGGGGACACCCCTCCACTTT.

The chain links TRBV6-5 to TRBJ2-7, with D possibly being TRBD2 (5 bases). The CDR3 loop spans 14 amino acids. Trimming removed 2 bases at V and 4 bases at J, with 12 bases between. CDR1 is MNHEY and CDR2 is SVGAGI in the germline V gene. The CDR3, as DNA: TGTGCCAGCAGTTACGCGGATACGGGATACGAGCAGTACTTC. Protein product: CASSYADTGYEQYF.

The J gene is TRBJ2-3, the V gene TRBV5-1, with D possibly TRBD1 on 5 matching bases. The CDR3 extends over 19 amino acids. Trimming removed 4 bases from V and 4 bases from J, with 28 bases in between. Germline V lookup: CDR1 SGHRS, CDR2 YFSETQ. The CDR3 is CASSPRILGTGPAADTQYF. The CDR3 region has the DNA TGCGCCAGCAGCCCCCGCATCCTTGGAACAGGACCGGCGGCAGATACGCAGTATTTT. Using reference TRBV5-1 and TRBJ2-3 for the parts outside the CDR3, the full variable domain is KAGVTQTPRYLIKTRGQQVTLSCSPISGHRSVSWYQQTPGQGLQFLFEYFSETQRNKGNFPGRFSGRQFSNSRSEMNVSTLELGDSALYLCASSPRILGTGPAADTQYFGPGTRLTVL.

The rearrangement links TRBV6-5 to TRBJ2-5, with a possible D match to TRBD2 (6 bases). CDR1 is MNHEY and CDR2 is SVGAGI in the germline V gene. Trimming pared 8 bases from V and 5 bases from J, leaving 9 bases between. The CDR3 covers 11 residues. The CDR3 reads CASGAGETQYF. The CDR3 region has the DNA TGTGCCAGCGGGGCGGGGGAGACCCAGTACTTC.

The rearrangement links TRBV2 to TRBJ2-7; no clear D gene. CDR1 and CDR2 (germline): SNHLY, FYNNEI. CDR3 length: 16 residues. Trimming cost V 0 bases and J 2 bases, with 14 bases left between them. In nucleotides, the CDR3 is TGTGCCAGCAGTGAAGCGGCTGTCAGGCGCGCCTACGAGCAGTACTTC. Translated: CASSEAAVRRAYEQYF. The full variable domain, rest sourced from reference TRBV2 and TRBJ2-7, is EPEVTQTPSHQVTQMGQEVILRCVPISNHLYFYWYRQILGQKVEFLVSFYNNEISEKSEIFDDQFSVERPDGSNFTLKIRSTKLEDSAMYFCASSEAAVRRAYEQYFGPGTRLTVT.

V usage is TRBV10-3 and J usage is TRBJ2-2, with TRBD2 matching 15 bases. Per the germline V gene, CDR1 is ENHRY and CDR2 is SYGVKD. The CDR3 extends over 15 amino acids. Losses at the gene ends were 7 bases for V and 6 bases for J; bases not matched to a gene: 3. The CDR3, as DNA: TGTGCCATCACCAGGACTAGCGGGGGGGCCGGGGAGCTGTTTTTT. Residues: CAITRTSGGAGELFF.

This chain links TRBV2 with TRBJ1-6; D not certain. Between the trimmed V and J ends, which lost 6 bases and 0 bases, there was a span of 12 bases. The V gene's germline CDR1 is SNHLY and CDR2 FYNNEI. The CDR3 loop spans 16 amino acids. The CDR3 is CASSRRSSSYNSPLHF. In DNA form, the CDR3 reads TGTGCCAGCAGCCGCCGTTCGAGCTCCTATAATTCACCCCTCCACTTT.

CDR3: CASSYGGKRPGNTIYF. DNA of the CDR3: TGTGCCAGCAGCTACGGCGGGAAGCGGCCTGGAAACACCATATATTTT. The V and J genes are TRBV4-2 and TRBJ1-3; D gene ambiguous. The CDR3 consists of 16 residues. V was cut by 5 bases and J by 2 bases, with 16 bases left in between. Germline assignment: CDR1 LGHNA and CDR2 YNFKEQ.

This clone was observed a few times. The chain carries TRBV27 and TRBJ1-2; D ambiguous. Looked up from germline, CDR1 is MNHEY and CDR2 is SMNVEV (reference sequence). Deletions cut 2 bases from V and 5 bases from J, with 12 bases between. This CDR3 is built from 14 residues. The CDR3 DNA is TGTGCCAGCAGTTTACAGCCTTGGACTTATGGCTACACCTTC. Translation: CASSLQPWTYGYTF.

The chain couples TRBV2 to TRBJ1-1, with 7 bases fitting TRBD1. From germline, CDR1 is SNHLY and CDR2 FYNNEI. The CDR3 is 14 amino acids. With V trimmed by 11 bases and J by 0 bases, 9 bases remained unmatched. CDR3 DNA sequence: TGTGCCTCCGGGGACAGTCGAATGAACACTGAAGCTTTCTTT. Its protein is CASGDSRMNTEAFF.

The chain couples TRBV7-9 to TRBJ1-1; 8 bases map to TRBD1. J gave up 8 bases and V 1 base, and 6 bases lay outside the gene matches. Germline V lookup: CDR1 SEHNR, CDR2 FQNEAQ (reference sequence). The CDR3 length is 14 residues. The CDR3, as DNA: TGTGCCAGCAGCTTAGATGGACAGGGACTCGAAGCTTTCTTT. Translation: CASSLDGQGLEAFF. Full variable domain (remainder filled in from reference TRBV7-9 and TRBJ1-1): DTGVSQNPRHKITKRGQNVTFRCDPISEHNRLYWYRQTLGQGPEFLTYFQNEAQLEKSRLLSDRFSAERPKGSFSTLEIQRTEQGDSAMYLCASSLDGQGLEAFFGQGTRLTVV.

The CDR3 sequence is CASRRQGTYEQYF. The DNA of the CDR3 is TGTGCCAGCAGACGACAGGGCACCTACGAGCAGTACTTC. The rearrangement uses TRBV2 and TRBJ2-5; 7 nucleotides match TRBD1. The J call may not be correct, given that the DNA end is closer to TRBJ2-7. The CDR3 runs 13 residues. Per the germline V gene, CDR1 is SNHLY and CDR2 is FYNNEI.

The chain employs TRBV7-9 and TRBJ1-1, with TRBD1 matching over 7 bases. With V trimmed by 4 bases and J by 0 bases, 11 bases remained unmatched. The CDR3 loop spans 17 amino acids. Germline-derived CDR1 and CDR2 are SEHNR and FQNEAQ (reference sequence). The CDR3 nucleotides read TGTGCCAGCAGCTCCAACAACAGGGGCGGAATGAACACTGAAGCTTTCTTT. Its protein product is CASSSNNRGGMNTEAFF.

This clone was recorded only once. A read error may explain this, as a much larger clone is one base away. V gene TRBV7-2 combines with J gene TRBJ2-3; TRBD1 is a possible D gene (6 bases). Trimming stripped 2 bases from V and 3 bases from J, with 6 bases between. The CDR3 sequence is 13 residues long. Germline loops: CDR1 SGHTA, CDR2 FQGNSA. CDR3 in DNA: TGTGCCAGCAGCTTACAGGGGACAGATACGCAGTATTTT. This encodes CASSLQGTDTQYF.

J is TRBJ2-7 and V is TRBV5-4; the D gene is possibly TRBD2 (6 bases). This CDR3 has 15 amino acids. Germline CDR1 SGHNT, CDR2 YYREEE (reference sequence). With 4 bases removed from V and 0 bases from J, the gap between germline ends came to 14 bases. The CDR3 loop is CASSPGLDSSYEQYF. The CDR3 region has the DNA TGTGCCAGCAGCCCGGGACTGGATAGCTCCTACGAGCAGTACTTC.

The chain combines TRBV5-6 with TRBJ2-2; D gene ambiguous. The CDR3 length is 14 residues. The germline CDR1 and CDR2 sequences are SGHDT and YYEEEE. V lost 4 bases to trimming and J lost 5 bases, with 12 bases between them. CDR3: CASSRPGWTGELFF. For the CDR3, the DNA is TGTGCCAGCAGCCGGCCCGGGTGGACCGGGGAGCTGTTTTTT.

V is TRBV29-1 and J is TRBJ1-2; D uncertain. Trimming removed 6 bases at V and 2 bases at J, with 13 bases between. This CDR3 is built from 13 residues. CDR1 is SQVTM and CDR2 is ANQGSEA in the germline V gene. Written as DNA, the CDR3 is TGCAGCGTCGCCTCTGCAGTAAACTATGGCTACACCTTC. It codes for CSVASAVNYGYTF.

The chain recombines TRBV4-2 with TRBJ2-1; 8 positions match TRBD2. There are 15 residues in the CDR3. CDR1 and CDR2 from the germline V gene are LGHNA and YNFKEQ. V lost 3 bases and J lost 8; bases outside the gene matches: 9. The CDR3 DNA reads TGTGCCAGCAGCCAGACTAGTACGCGGGGGGATGAGCAGTTCTTC. The encoded protein is CASSQTSTRGDEQFF.

This clone was observed once. In DNA, the CDR3 is TGTGCCAGTAGTATCCCAGGGACAGCGAGATCTAGAGCTTTCTTT. Translation gives CASSIPGTARSRAFF. The genes are TRBV19 and TRBJ1-1; 7 bases are shared with TRBD1. V gave up 3 bases and J gave up 10 bases; unmatched junction bases: 14. CDR1 LNHDA and CDR2 SQIVND come from the germline V gene (reference sequence). The CDR3 has 15 amino acids.

This sequence joins TRBV29-1 and TRBJ1-1, with D uncertain. This CDR3 comprises 13 residues. V lost 6 bases to trimming and J lost 2 bases, with 13 bases between them. CDR1 SQVTM and CDR2 ANQGSEA come from the germline V gene. CDR3: CSVRSAGNTEAFF. CDR3 sequence (DNA): TGCAGCGTCAGGTCAGCGGGAAACACTGAAGCTTTCTTT.

This clone was recorded once. This chain uses TRBV5-4 with TRBJ2-5; the match to TRBD2 covers 8 bases. The CDR3 covers 17 residues. V lost 0 bases, J lost 9 bases, and 16 bases stayed unmatched. Germline V gene lookup returns CDR1 SGHNT and CDR2 YYREEE (reference sequence). This CDR3 reads CASSLGGLRRGELAQYF. CDR3 DNA sequence: TGTGCCAGCAGCTTGGGAGGTCTAAGGCGGGGGGAATTGGCCCAGTACTTC.